This TCR beta chain emerged from a study of CXCR3-negative and CXCR3-positive naive CD8 T cells. CDR3 length: 14 residues. Per the germline V gene, CDR1 is MNHEY and CDR2 is SMNVEV (reference sequence). The libraries of TRB cDNA were prepared using 5' RACE with UMI labels. Following a re-call of the 5' RACE reads, TCRdb has one entry per CDR3 protein and lacks DNA. The sample table includes over 150,000 distinct CDR3 sequences. As for this clonotype: What it binds is not known.

General study points: Higher TRB CDR3 hydrophobicity marked CXCR3-positive naive cells relative to CXCR3-negative naive cells.

In triplicate, each CD8+ T cell subset was sorted at some 300,000 cells per replicate. The TCR comes from a human donor in good health. Some clones in this sample may be carry-over from other donors' samples. V usage is TRBV27 and J usage is TRBJ2-7; TCRdb's assignment of TRBD1 cannot be checked, as there is no DNA. Sequenced: naive CXCR3+ CD8+ T cells from blood. Subset here: CD45RO-CCR7+CD27+CD95- naive CD8+ T cells expressing CXCR3 (TNR3+). CDR3 protein: CASSLATGGYEQYF.